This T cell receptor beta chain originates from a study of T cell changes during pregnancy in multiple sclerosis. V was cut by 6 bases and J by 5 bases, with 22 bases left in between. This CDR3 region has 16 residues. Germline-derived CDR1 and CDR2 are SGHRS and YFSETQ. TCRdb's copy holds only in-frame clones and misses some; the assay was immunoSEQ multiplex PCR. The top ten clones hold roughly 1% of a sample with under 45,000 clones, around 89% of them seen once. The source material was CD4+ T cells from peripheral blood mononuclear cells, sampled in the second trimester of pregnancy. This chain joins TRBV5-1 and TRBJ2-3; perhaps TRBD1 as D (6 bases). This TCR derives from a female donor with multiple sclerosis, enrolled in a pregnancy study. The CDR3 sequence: CASTPPGHGILDTQYF. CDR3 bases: TGCGCCAGCACCCCTCCGGGACACGGCATTTTAGATACGCAGTATTTT. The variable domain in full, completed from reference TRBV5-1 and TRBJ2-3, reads KAGVTQTPRYLIKTRGQQVTLSCSPISGHRSVSWYQQTPGQGLQFLFEYFSETQRNKGNFPGRFSGRQFSNSRSEMNVSTLELGDSALYLCASTPPGHGILDTQYFGPGTRLTVL.